This section outlines one T cell receptor beta chain sequence together with its context. This specimen belongs to a study of CD8 T cells in Susac syndrome. This CDR3 contains 13 residues. From germline, CDR1 is DFQATT and CDR2 SNEGSKA (reference sequence). RNA, at about 0.45 to 1 ug, was reverse transcribed with random hexamers. TCRdb used MiXCR to reprocess the immunoSEQ multiplex PCR reads, holding one entry per CDR3 protein. The table includes 300,000 to 350,000 distinct CDR3 sequences, roughly 94% detected once. This rearrangement joins TRBV20-1 to TRBJ2-1, with D tentatively TRBD1 or TRBD2 (5 bases each). This TCR came from a human donor with multiple sclerosis. Sequencing was done on a sample of CD4+ T cells from PBMCs. CDR3 amino acids: CTVRIGAINEQFF. The CDR3 DNA reads as TGCACCGTGCGTATCGGGGCGATCAATGAGCAGTTCTTC.